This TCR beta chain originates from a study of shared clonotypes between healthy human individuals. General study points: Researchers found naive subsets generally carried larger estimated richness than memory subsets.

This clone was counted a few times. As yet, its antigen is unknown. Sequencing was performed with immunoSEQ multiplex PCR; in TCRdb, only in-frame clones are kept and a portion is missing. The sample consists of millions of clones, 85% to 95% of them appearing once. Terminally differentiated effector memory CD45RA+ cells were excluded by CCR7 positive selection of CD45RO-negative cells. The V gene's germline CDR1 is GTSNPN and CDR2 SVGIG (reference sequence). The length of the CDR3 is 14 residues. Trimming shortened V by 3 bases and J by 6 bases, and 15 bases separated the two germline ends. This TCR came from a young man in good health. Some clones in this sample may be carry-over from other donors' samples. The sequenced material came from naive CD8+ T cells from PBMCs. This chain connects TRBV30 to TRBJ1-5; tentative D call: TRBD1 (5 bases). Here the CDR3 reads CAWSAGNGAQPQHF. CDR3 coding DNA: TGTGCCTGGAGCGCAGGGAATGGTGCTCAGCCCCAGCATTTT.